The rows below give T cell receptor beta chains drawn from one sample of a study of shared clonotypes between healthy human individuals. Sequencing used immunoSEQ multiplex PCR; TCRdb keeps in-frame clones, though not all of them. The table includes about 1.5 million clones, approximately 96% detected once. The sequenced sample was naive CD4+ T cells sorted from blood. The origin of the receptors is a man younger than 40 in good health. Both conserved end residues are part of each CDR3. D genes are given only for firm matches.

CDR3 length | J gene | V gene | D gene | CDR3 DNA | CDR3 protein
15 | TRBJ2-7 | TRBV18 | TRBD1 | TGTGCCAGCTCACCACGGACAGGGGAGATCCACGAGCAGTACTTC | CASSPRTGEIHEQYF
15 | TRBJ2-5 | TRBV7-3 | TRBD1 | TGTGCCAGCAGGCCAACAGGGGTCAACCAAGAGACCCAGTACTTC | CASRPTGVNQETQYF
13 | TRBJ2-3 | TRBV29-1 | - | TGCAGCGTTGATTTCCCAGGCACAGATACGCAGTATTTT | CSVDFPGTDTQYF
12 | TRBJ1-3 | TRBV30 | - | TGTGCCTGGAGTGTTTTTCCGAACACCATATATTTT | CAWSVFPNTIYF
13 | TRBJ2-7 | TRBV27 | TRBD2 | TGTGCCAGCAGTTTCGGCAGGGAGGGCGAGCAGTACTTC | CASSFGREGEQYF
12 | TRBJ1-1 | TRBV4-2 | - | TGTGCCTGCGGGGGAGACGGCACTGAAGCTTTCTTT | CACGGDGTEAFF
14 | TRBJ2-7 | TRBV28 | - | TGTGCCAGCAGAAACACGGGATATACCTACGAGCAGTACTTC | CASRNTGYTYEQYF
13 | TRBJ2-5 | TRBV7-2 | - | TGTGCCAGCAGCCTCGGACAGAAAGAGACCCAGTACTTC | CASSLGQKETQYF
13 | TRBJ2-5 | TRBV30 | - | TGTGCCTGGAGTCCTACAGGGCCCAGGACCCAGTACTTC | CAWSPTGPRTQYF
13 | TRBJ1-5 | TRBV30 | - | TGTGCCTGGAGTATGACCGGCGGTCAGCCCCAGCATTTT | CAWSMTGGQPQHF